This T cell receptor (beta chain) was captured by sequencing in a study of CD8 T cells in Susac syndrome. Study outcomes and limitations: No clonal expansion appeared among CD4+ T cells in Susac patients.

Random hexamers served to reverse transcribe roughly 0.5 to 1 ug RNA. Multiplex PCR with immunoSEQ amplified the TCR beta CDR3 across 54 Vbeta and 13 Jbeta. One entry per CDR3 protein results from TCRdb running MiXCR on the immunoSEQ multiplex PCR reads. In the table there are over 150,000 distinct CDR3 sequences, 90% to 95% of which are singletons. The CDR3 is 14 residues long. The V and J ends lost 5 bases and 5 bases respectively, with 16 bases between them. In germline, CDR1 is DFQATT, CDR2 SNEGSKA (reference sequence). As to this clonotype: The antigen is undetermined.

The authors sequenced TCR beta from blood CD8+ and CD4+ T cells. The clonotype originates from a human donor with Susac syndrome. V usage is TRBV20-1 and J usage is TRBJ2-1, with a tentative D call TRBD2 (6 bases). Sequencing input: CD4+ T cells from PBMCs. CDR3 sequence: CSALGPSVHNEQFF. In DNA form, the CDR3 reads TGCAGTGCTCTTGGACCTAGCGTCCACAATGAGCAGTTCTTC.